This record covers a single T cell receptor (beta chain). This record comes from a study of shared clonotypes between healthy human individuals. CDR1 is SGDLS and CDR2 is YYNGEE in the germline V gene. This CDR3 contains 13 residues. V dropped 3 bases and J dropped 7; count of bases not matched to a gene: 5. Method: immunoSEQ multiplex PCR; TCRdb's copy keeps in-frame clones and lacks some. The table includes 2.3 million or so clones, 85% to 95% detected once. The source material was naive CD4+ T cells from PBMCs. Subset: CD45RA+ positively selected. This chain joins TRBV9 and TRBJ2-3; 7 positions agree with TRBD2. The TCR sequence derives from a man aged 18 to 30 in good health. Some clones in this sample may be carry-over from other donors' samples. The CDR3 sequence: CASSEGRVNTQYF. DNA of the CDR3: TGTGCCAGCAGCGAGGGGAGGGTGAATACGCAGTATTTT.